This T cell receptor (beta chain) is from a study of high-grade serous ovarian cancer treatment subgroups. Whole-study context: Each sample yielded on average roughly 7,000 unique TCR beta rearrangements from approximately 15,000 reads.

The tumor samples were collected prior to definitive surgery or chemotherapy. About this clone: Antigen: not known.

Points from the study as a whole: Repertoire similarity ranged roughly 0.1 to 0.79 between tumors of one patient. CDR1 and CDR2 were left unanalyzed; analyses focused on CDR3. Higher neoantigen levels went with greater TCR clonal relatedness.

Libraries were prepared by immunoSEQ multiplex PCR; TCRdb keeps only in-frame clonotypes and omits some of them. The sample lists approximately 5,700 clones; 70% to 80% were seen once. The CDR3 length is 14 residues. Germline V gene sequence: CDR1 SGHAT, CDR2 FQNNGV. V shed 7 bases and J shed 3 bases, with 12 bases lying between them. This clonotype was obtained from a human donor with high-grade serous ovarian cancer. Material for sequencing was tumor tissue. The genes are TRBV11-2 and TRBJ1-4; D uncertain. The CDR3 DNA is TGTGCCAGCACCCTAACTTCGCCTAATGAAAAACTGTTTTTT. This gives the protein CASTLTSPNEKLFF.